Following are 27 T cell receptor beta chains from one sample sequenced in a study of blood T cell repertoires in COVID-19. Method: immunoSEQ multiplex PCR; TCRdb's copy keeps in-frame clones and lacks some. The data contain some 160,000 clones, around 90% of them singletons. Specimen: peripheral blood. The receptors were gathered from an elderly woman with COVID-19, enrolled during active disease.

In its sample, this clone was seen once. V and J are TRBV6-5 and TRBJ1-1; TRBD1 matches 7 bases. Trimming cost V 6 bases and J 1 base; bases outside gene matches: 8. The CDR3 totals 15 residues. Germline V gives CDR1 MNHEY, CDR2 SVGAGI. The CDR3 region is CASSLTDRANTEAFF. The CDR3 region has the DNA TGTGCCAGCAGCCTCACCGACAGGGCGAACACTGAAGCTTTCTTT.

V and J are TRBV10-3 and TRBJ1-1, with 8 bases that match TRBD1. Germline assignment: CDR1 ENHRY and CDR2 SYGVKD. The CDR3 is made up of 14 amino acids. V was clipped by 8 bases and J by 0 bases; unmatched bases: 5. CDR3 in amino acids: CAIGEQGVNTEAFF. The CDR3 bases are TGTGCCATCGGGGAACAGGGGGTGAACACTGAAGCTTTCTTT.

The rearrangement joins TRBV9 to TRBJ1-4; TRBD1 matches at 7 bases. V shed 0 bases and J 7 bases; nucleotides not matched to a gene: 6. Per the germline V gene, CDR1 is SGDLS and CDR2 is YYNGEE. The CDR3 runs to 15 residues. This CDR3 is CASSVGGGTSEKLFF. The CDR3 DNA reads as TGTGCCAGCAGCGTAGGAGGGGGCACCAGTGAAAAACTGTTTTTT.

This clone appeared a single time. The CDR3 DNA is TGTGCCAGCAGCACGCAACCGCAAGCCTTCAACTATGGCTACACCTTC. Its protein is CASSTQPQAFNYGYTF. The chain is built from TRBV5-4 and TRBJ1-2; no reliable D call. CDR1 is SGHNT, CDR2 YYREEE, per germline (reference sequence). There are 16 residues in the CDR3. V was pared by 4 bases and J by 2 bases, with 18 bases between.

This rearrangement joins TRBV18 to TRBJ1-6; TRBD1 agrees at 9 bases. Germline V gives CDR1 KGHSH, CDR2 LQKENI. The length of the CDR3 is 15 residues. J was trimmed by 6 bases and V by 3 bases; bases with no gene match: 3. The CDR3 DNA reads TGTGCCAGCTCACCGGGGACAGGGACTAATTCACCCCTCCACTTT. This gives the protein CASSPGTGTNSPLHF.

The chain combines TRBV19 with TRBJ2-1; D is unclear. The CDR3 runs to 14 residues. Germline values: CDR1 LNHDA, CDR2 SQIVND (reference sequence). Trimming cost V 7 bases and J 6 bases, with 16 bases left between them. The CDR3 DNA sequence: TGTGCCAGTACAATGGTCGGCGGCTCCAATGAGCAGTTCTTC. Protein sequence: CASTMVGGSNEQFF.

The rearrangement joins TRBV5-1 to TRBJ2-5; 7 bases line up with TRBD2. Losses at the gene ends were 0 bases for V and 3 bases for J; bases not matched to a gene: 5. In germline, CDR1 is SGHRS, CDR2 YFSETQ. CDR3 size: 15 residues. The CDR3 protein is CASSLALLAEETQYF. CDR3 bases: TGCGCCAGCAGCTTGGCCTTGCTAGCGGAAGAGACCCAGTACTTC.

V gene TRBV27 combines with J gene TRBJ1-4; TRBD1 is a possible D gene (5 bases). The CDR3 contains 16 residues. CDR1 is MNHEY, CDR2 SMNVEV, per germline (reference sequence). Trimming cost V 3 bases and J 8 bases, with 19 bases left between them. CDR3 loop: CASSFLSVSHREKLFF. As DNA, the CDR3 is TGTGCCAGCAGTTTCCTCAGTGTGTCCCACAGGGAAAAACTGTTTTTT.

The chain links TRBV4-3 to TRBJ1-4; possibly TRBD1 for D (5 bases). Germline V gives CDR1 LGHNA, CDR2 YSLEER. This CDR3 is built from 15 residues. Between the trimmed V and J ends, which lost 1 base and 4 bases, there was a span of 10 bases. DNA for the CDR3: TGCGCCAGCAGCCAAGTCCCCGGGGGTAATGAAAAACTGTTTTTT. As protein: CASSQVPGGNEKLFF.

The chain combines TRBV7-3 with TRBJ1-6; 7 bases fit TRBD1. V was pared by 5 bases and J by 7 bases, with 8 bases of the junction left unmatched. Germline CDR1 SGHTA, CDR2 FQGTGA. This CDR3 region has 15 residues. For the CDR3, the DNA is TGTGCCAGCAGCCAGGGGGGAACAGGGAATTCACCCCTCCACTTT. Translation: CASSQGGTGNSPLHF.

This chain joins TRBV13 and TRBJ2-5; D perhaps matches TRBD2 (6 bases). Trimming stripped 4 bases from V and 0 bases from J, with 27 bases between. The CDR3 is made up of 20 amino acids. Germline CDR1 PRHDT, CDR2 FYEKMQ (reference sequence). Here the CDR3 reads CASSSSGLGGKSGDQETQYF. The CDR3, as DNA: TGTGCCAGCAGCTCGAGCGGGTTGGGTGGAAAGTCGGGGGACCAAGAGACCCAGTACTTC.

The genes are TRBV28 and TRBJ1-2; D ambiguous. CDR3 length equals 12 residues. CDR1 and CDR2 from the germline V gene are MDHEN and SYDVKM. Between the trimmed V and J ends, which lost 4 bases and 12 bases, there was a span of 15 bases. CDR3: CASSSAATADTF. CDR3 DNA: TGTGCCAGCAGTTCCGCGGCCACCGCCGACACCTTC.

The chain recombines TRBV7-6 with TRBJ2-4, with 8 bases that match TRBD1. Per the germline V gene, CDR1 is SGHVS and CDR2 is FNYEAQ. The CDR3 is made up of 16 amino acids. V shed 2 bases and J 3 bases; nucleotides not matched to a gene: 6. The CDR3 DNA sequence: TGTGCCAGCAGCTTATCCCCGACAGGGGACAAAAACATTCAGTACTTC. It codes for CASSLSPTGDKNIQYF.

This chain links TRBV6-2 or TRBV6-3 with TRBJ2-5; 7 bases agree with TRBD2. The CDR3 runs to 15 residues. The germline CDR1 and CDR2 sequences are MNHEY and SVGEGT. After removal of 2 bases from V and 5 bases from J, the junction contained 8 bases not matched to a gene. CDR3 residues: CASSYPRVGGETQYF. CDR3 in DNA: TGTGCCAGCAGTTACCCCCGGGTGGGGGGGGAGACCCAGTACTTC.

This CDR3 is CASSQESGRNYEQYF. As DNA, the CDR3 is TGCGCCAGCAGCCAAGAAAGCGGGAGAAACTACGAGCAGTACTTC. The V and J genes are TRBV4-1 and TRBJ2-7, with 8 nucleotides matching TRBD2. Germline V gene data show CDR1 as MGHRA and CDR2 as YSYEKL. Trimming at V came to 0 bases and at J to 3 bases, leaving 4 bases not matched to a gene. The CDR3 extends over 15 amino acids.

The V gene is TRBV23-1, the J gene TRBJ1-2; D uncertain. TRBV23-1 is sorted into the ORF group, with uncertain function. Trimming left V 4 bases short and J 4 bases short, with 10 bases between. The CDR3 loop spans 13 amino acids. This chain's CDR3 is CASSRGGFYGYTF. CDR3 DNA: TGCGCCAGCAGTCGAGGAGGCTTCTATGGCTACACCTTC.

This clone has a single count. This sequence joins TRBV5-6 and TRBJ2-1, with D possibly being TRBD2 (6 bases). From germline, CDR1 is SGHDT and CDR2 YYEEEE. Deletions cut 4 bases from V and 6 bases from J, with 20 bases between. The CDR3 consists of 16 residues. CDR3 loop: CASSPWRRAGLNEQFF. The CDR3 coding sequence is TGTGCCAGCAGCCCGTGGAGGAGGGCAGGACTCAATGAGCAGTTCTTC.

The genes are TRBV20-1 and TRBJ1-1; maybe TRBD1 (5 bases). Germline assignment: CDR1 DFQATT and CDR2 SNEGSKA (reference sequence). The CDR3 contains 13 residues. V lost 3 bases and J 6 bases, leaving 14 bases between the germline ends. CDR3 in amino acids: CSASPFGRAEAFF. The CDR3 DNA sequence: TGCAGTGCTAGTCCGTTCGGCAGGGCTGAAGCTTTCTTT.

The V gene is TRBV10-3, the J gene TRBJ2-1; D is possibly TRBD1 (6 bases). V was shortened by 11 bases and J by 5 bases, with 16 bases between the two germline ends. Per the germline V gene, CDR1 is ENHRY and CDR2 is SYGVKD. The CDR3 totals 13 residues. The CDR3 DNA is TGTGCCGCGAAAGGGAACAGGGACAATGAGCAGTTCTTC. This gives the protein CAAKGNRDNEQFF.

The chain's CDR3 is CASSQASFVQQAAEAFF. The CDR3 DNA is TGTGCCAGCAGCCAAGCGTCCTTTGTGCAACAGGCGGCTGAAGCTTTCTTT. This rearrangement joins TRBV4-2 to TRBJ1-1; D might be TRBD1 (5 bases). The CDR3 runs to 17 residues. Trimming took off 1 base at V and 6 bases at J, with 21 bases between the two ends. Germline assignment: CDR1 LGHNA and CDR2 YNFKEQ.

The rearrangement links TRBV15 to TRBJ2-3, with 13 bases that match TRBD2. CDR1 and CDR2 from the germline V gene are LNHNV and YYDKDF (reference sequence). The CDR3 runs 18 residues. Trimming removed 3 bases from V and 2 bases from J; junction bases left unmatched: 8. DNA for the CDR3: TGTGCCACCAGCAGTGGTGGGACTAGCGGGATCTCCACAGATACGCAGTATTTT. Amino acids: CATSSGGTSGISTDTQYF.

This rearrangement joins TRBV11-2 to TRBJ2-2; 11 bases fit TRBD2. Germline loops: CDR1 SGHAT, CDR2 FQNNGV. The CDR3 has 15 amino acids. Trimming cost V 6 bases and J 6 bases; bases outside gene matches: 6. Here the CDR3 reads CASSLEGLAAGELFF. CDR3 bases: TGTGCCAGCAGTTTGGAGGGACTAGCGGCCGGGGAGCTGTTTTTT.

The V call is TRBV19, the J call TRBJ2-2; no definite D call. Germline V gives CDR1 LNHDA, CDR2 SQIVND (reference sequence). The CDR3 contains 14 residues. The V end was cut by 5 bases, the J end by 4 bases, with 11 bases between. In nucleotides, the CDR3 is TGTGCCAGTAGTGCTGGGTCGGGCACCGGGGAGCTGTTTTTT. Amino acid sequence: CASSAGSGTGELFF.

The chain couples TRBV7-2 to TRBJ2-3, with 7 bases that match TRBD2. V was clipped by 5 bases and J by 7 bases; unmatched bases: 9. Germline V gene data show CDR1 as SGHTA and CDR2 as FQGNSA. CDR3 length: 14 residues. The CDR3 reads CASSSGIRSNTQYF. Here the CDR3 DNA reads TGTGCCAGCAGCAGCGGGATCCGGAGCAATACGCAGTATTTT.

V usage is TRBV27 and J usage is TRBJ2-1; 9 bases map to TRBD2. J was trimmed by 3 bases and V by 5 bases; bases with no gene match: 8. CDR1 and CDR2 (germline): MNHEY, SMNVEV (reference sequence). There are 16 residues in the CDR3. The CDR3 loop reads CASSPRTSDYYNEQFF. In DNA form, the CDR3 reads TGTGCCAGCAGTCCTAGGACTAGCGATTACTACAATGAGCAGTTCTTC.

This chain joins TRBV29-1 and TRBJ1-1; the D gene is possibly TRBD1 (5 bases). Germline loops: CDR1 SQVTM, CDR2 ANQGSEA. The CDR3 is 15 amino acids. Trimming took 5 bases from V and 0 from J, leaving 16 bases between them. This CDR3 is CSVLRGDKMNTEAFF. For the CDR3, the DNA is TGCAGCGTTCTGCGGGGGGATAAAATGAACACTGAAGCTTTCTTT.

CDR3 bases: TGTGCCAGCACCCCAGGGACAGGGGGTTTCACTGAAGCTTTCTTT. Translation: CASTPGTGGFTEAFF. The chain employs TRBV25-1 and TRBJ1-1; 11 bases are a match to TRBD1. The J segment lost 4 bases and the V segment lost 7 bases, leaving 8 bases of the junction unmatched. CDR3 length equals 15 residues. Germline CDR1 is MGHDK and CDR2 is SYGVNS. Filled out from reference TRBV25-1 and TRBJ1-1, the complete variable domain reads EADIYQTPRYLVIGTGKKITLECSQTMGHDKMYWYQQDPGMELHLIHYSYGVNSTEKGDLSSESTVSRIRTEHFPLTLESARPSHTSQYLCASTPGTGGFTEAFFGQGTRLTVV.